This T cell receptor beta chain was identified during a study of tumor and adjacent non-tumor tissue in lung cancer. RNA was extracted from bulk tissue without any cell sorting. This non-tumor lung sample came from over 3 cm beyond the tumor edge. Newly diagnosed lung cancer patients had thoracic surgery in China, August–November 2014, without prior chemotherapy. Study outcomes and limitations: Tumor tissue had significantly higher TCR diversity than normal lung.

Turning to this clonotype: What it binds is not known. One end of the junction fails to match germline, which may point to a read error.

Three rounds of nested PCR, following a modified ARM-PCR protocol, produced the TCRbeta library. TCRdb re-called the multiplex PCR reads through MiXCR, storing one row per CDR3 protein. The table lists approximately 68,000 distinct CDR3 sequences, around three quarters of them singletons, with under 55% in the top ten. Germline lookup yields CDR1 SQVTM and CDR2 ANQGSEA. The CDR3 is made up of 14 amino acids. V is TRBV29-1 and J is TRBJ2-2; D may match TRBD1 or TRBD2 (6 bases each). Material for sequencing was distant non-tumor lung tissue. The clonotype was recovered from a man aged 55 to 70 with non-small cell lung cancer. CDR3 nucleotide sequence: TGTAGCGCCTACCCCAGGGTCGGGGGCGGTGAGGTGTTTTTT. Amino acid sequence: CSAYPRVGGGEVFF.